This TCR beta chain derives from a study of CD8+ T cells in alopecia areata. Turning to the study itself: Treated patients took oral tofacitinib at 5 to 10 mg twice daily. By percentage of affected scalp area, the severity of treated patients was scored. Study-level results: Among the cells sequenced in scalp samples are also the resident alphabeta T cells of normal skin.

Trimming shortened V by 0 bases and J by 5 bases, and 6 bases separated the two germline ends. CDR1 is SGHRS, CDR2 YFSETQ, per germline. This CDR3 is built from 13 residues. Sequencing relied on a cDNA template that was reverse transcribed from extracted RNA. Measured with immunoSEQ multiplex PCR; TCRdb has only the in-frame clones, and not every one. The data hold about 210,000 clones, with around 65% observed a single time. Details on this clone: Its antigen is as yet unknown.

Treatment denoted: oral pan-JAK inhibitor, 5-10 mg twice daily. The receptor's source is a human donor with alopecia areata. The genes are TRBV5-1 and TRBJ1-5; D uncertain. Source: CD4+ T cells sorted from blood, taken at week 4, from a patient treated with tofacitinib. CDR3 sequence (DNA): TGCGCCAGCAGCTTGGACATCGATCAGCCCCAGCATTTT. It codes for CASSLDIDQPQHF. Based on the CDR3 plus reference TRBV5-1 and TRBJ1-5, the full variable domain is KAGVTQTPRYLIKTRGQQVTLSCSPISGHRSVSWYQQTPGQGLQFLFEYFSETQRNKGNFPGRFSGRQFSNSRSEMNVSTLELGDSALYLCASSLDIDQPQHFGDGTRLSIL.